This T cell receptor (beta chain) emerged from a study of blood T cell repertoires in COVID-19. Study background: The samples span acute and convalescent COVID-19 from the United States, Italy and Spain.

Under the authors' procedure: The authors estimated nucleated cell counts from reference gene primer amplification. Profiling relied on immunoSEQ multiplex PCR, and the TCRdb table lists in-frame clones only, not all of them. D and trimming were read from the DNA, whereas the V and J calls and clone size are those reported in that table. The sample yields about 420,000 clones, about 90% seen once. Looked up from germline, CDR1 is PRHDT and CDR2 is FYEKMQ (reference sequence). Trimming shortened V by 5 bases and J by 0 bases, and 19 bases separated the two germline ends. The CDR3 runs 17 residues. The sequence was collected from a man younger than 35 with COVID-19, enrolled during active disease. The specimen was peripheral blood. This sequence joins TRBV13 and TRBJ1-1; D unresolved. The CDR3 coding sequence is TGTGCCAGCAGCCCTAGAGACCGTTTCGCCTTGAACACTGAAGCTTTCTTT. Translating gives CASSPRDRFALNTEAFF.